The subject of this entry is one TCR beta chain. Germline V lookup: CDR1 SQVTM, CDR2 ANQGSEA. Germline trimming cut 4 bases from V and 6 bases from J; bases unmatched to any gene: 13. The CDR3 is 15 residues long. These data are taken from a study of tumor T cells in aggressive B-cell lymphoma. Libraries were prepared by immunoSEQ multiplex PCR; TCRdb keeps only in-frame clonotypes and omits some of them. The repertoire includes over a thousand clones, 93% of them detected once, and approximately 3.3% sits in the top ten. The chain has TRBV29-1 and TRBJ2-5; 8 bases match TRBD1. The TCR was taken from an adult with diffuse large B cell lymphoma. The source material was tumor tissue. This chain's CDR3 is CSVVPLITGGKTQYF. The CDR3 bases are TGCAGCGTTGTTCCCCTCATAACAGGGGGAAAGACCCAGTACTTC.